The rows below give T cell receptor beta chains drawn from one sample of a study of cytomegalovirus exposure and HLA in healthy donors. Data came from immunoSEQ multiplex PCR; TCRdb stores just in-frame clones and leaves some out. Altogether hundreds of thousands of clones are present, 80% to 90% being singletons, with the ten largest covering about 3.1%. Sample: PBMCs. The origin of the receptors is a man under 40 in good health and CMV-seronegative. Both conserved end residues are part of each CDR3. Each record gives: V gene, clone size, D gene, J gene, CDR3 length, CDR3 DNA, CDR3 protein. A D gene is named only where the DNA matches it firmly. Clone size is not always given. Where it is, it says once, few, many or a class for expanded clones.

TRBV7-9	NA	NA	TRBJ1-1	16	TGTGCCAGCAGCTGGATTGGACAGCCCGCGAGCACTGAAGCTTTCTTT	CASSWIGQPASTEAFF
TRBV6-5	NA	NA	TRBJ1-1	14	TGTGCCAGCACCGAGATGACAGGGAACACTGAAGCTTTCTTT	CASTEMTGNTEAFF
TRBV18	few	TRBD1	TRBJ1-1	15	TGTGCCAGCTCACCCCAGGGGGGCTTGAACACTGAAGCTTTCTTT	CASSPQGGLNTEAFF
TRBV5-1	NA	NA	TRBJ2-2	17	TGCGCCAGCAGCCCTTTTTCAGGGGCGCAGAACACCGGGGAGCTGTTTTTT	CASSPFSGAQNTGELFF
TRBV10-2	NA	TRBD1	TRBJ1-2	11	TGCGCCAGCAGTGCGACAGGGAGGTACACCTTC	CASSATGRYTF
TRBV28	few	TRBD1	TRBJ2-3	16	TGTGCCAGCAGCCCTGTCCCGGGACAGATCACAAATACGCAGTATTTT	CASSPVPGQITNTQYF
TRBV5-5	NA	TRBD1	TRBJ1-4	15	TGTGCCAGCAGCCGCGGGACAGGGGAATGGGAAAAACTGTTTTTT	CASSRGTGEWEKLFF
TRBV28	NA	NA	TRBJ1-2	13	TGTGCCAGCAGACCATACAGGTTTCCGTCCTACACCTTC	CASRPYRFPSYTF
TRBV2	NA	TRBD2	TRBJ2-5	14	TGTGCCAGCGGAGGCAGGGTCGGGGGGGAGACCCAGTACTTC	CASGGRVGGETQYF
TRBV7-9	NA	TRBD1	TRBJ2-7	15	TGTGCCAGCAGCTTGGGGGGACAGGGGGCATGGGAGCAGTACTTC	CASSLGGQGAWEQYF
TRBV5-4	few	TRBD2	TRBJ2-1	17	TGTGCCAGCAGCTTTCCGACTAGCGGGGGGGCCTACAATGAGCAGTTCTTC	CASSFPTSGGAYNEQFF
TRBV6-6	NA	NA	TRBJ1-2	13	TGTGCCAGCAGTCCTAGTCAGCACTATGGCTACACCTTC	CASSPSQHYGYTF
TRBV29-1	NA	NA	TRBJ1-1	13	TGCAGCGTTCTGTCAGGGGCGCCCACTGAAGCTTTCTTT	CSVLSGAPTEAFF
TRBV5-6	few	TRBD1	TRBJ1-1	14	TGTGCCAGCAGCTTGAGGACAGGGGACCCTGAAGCTTTCTTT	CASSLRTGDPEAFF
TRBV2	few	NA	TRBJ1-1	10	TGTGCCAGCAGTGTTGGCGAAGCTTTCTTT	CASSVGEAFF
TRBV6-5	NA	NA	TRBJ2-7	14	TGTGCCAGCAGTTACTCGCTCGGGAATTACGAGCAGTACTTC	CASSYSLGNYEQYF
TRBV5-1	NA	TRBD2	TRBJ2-7	16	TGCGCCAGCAGCCCCTCGAGCGGGGGCGCATCATACGAGCAGTACTTC	CASSPSSGGASYEQYF
TRBV6-5	NA	NA	TRBJ2-7	13	TGTGCCAGCAGTCAGGGAAGGGGCTACGAGCAGTACTTC	CASSQGRGYEQYF
TRBV27	NA	NA	TRBJ1-5	13	TGTGCCAGCAGTTCGGGTATTAATCAGCCCCAGCATTTT	CASSSGINQPQHF
TRBV7-9	NA	NA	TRBJ2-2	17	TGTGCCAGCAGCCCTCTAGGGTCCAGGGTGAGCACCGGGGAGCTGTTTTTT	CASSPLGSRVSTGELFF
TRBV11-2	NA	NA	TRBJ1-1	12	TGTGCCAGCAGGCAGGGTGCCACTGAAGCTTTCTTT	CASRQGATEAFF
TRBV6-1	few	TRBD1	TRBJ1-2	14	TGTGCCAGCAGTGGGACGGGACAGAACTATGGCTACACCTTC	CASSGTGQNYGYTF
TRBV5-4	once	TRBD1	TRBJ2-2	15	TGTGCCAGCAGCTTACAGGGGGCGTTGACCGGGGAGCTGTTTTTT	CASSLQGALTGELFF
TRBV18	NA	TRBD1	TRBJ1-1	14	TGTGCCAGCTCAGGGGACAGGGGGAACACTGAAGCTTTCTTT	CASSGDRGNTEAFF
TRBV5-1	NA	TRBD1	TRBJ2-7	14	TGCGCCAGCAGTCGGACAGGGGGTTCCTACGAGCAGTACTTC	CASSRTGGSYEQYF
TRBV11-1	NA	TRBD1	TRBJ1-6	15	TGTGCCAGCAGCCCAGGGACAGGTGATAATTCACCCCTCCACTTT	CASSPGTGDNSPLHF
TRBV7-8	NA	NA	TRBJ2-5	17	TGTGCCAGCAGCTTAGGTTTGAGCAGGAATCCACAAGAGACCCAGTACTTC	CASSLGLSRNPQETQYF
TRBV28	NA	TRBD1	TRBJ1-2	15	TGTGCCAGCAGTTTATCTCGTTGGCAGGGGGATGGCTACACCTTC	CASSLSRWQGDGYTF
TRBV5-1	NA	NA	TRBJ1-2	14	TGCGCCAGCAGCTTGGATGACAGCGCCTATGGCTACACCTTC	CASSLDDSAYGYTF
TRBV15	NA	TRBD1	TRBJ2-1	13	TGTGCCACCAGTGGGACAGGGGGTGTTGAGCAGTTCTTC	CATSGTGGVEQFF
TRBV27	NA	TRBD2	TRBJ2-3	15	TGTGCCAGCAGTTTAGTGGCGGGGGGCCCAGATACGCAGTATTTT	CASSLVAGGPDTQYF
TRBV28	NA	NA	TRBJ1-1	14	TGTGCCAGCAGTTTACTACAGGCGAACACTGAAGCTTTCTTT	CASSLLQANTEAFF
TRBV28	NA	TRBD1	TRBJ2-1	16	TGTGCCAGCAGTTTGGTGCCAGGGGGCGCAAACAATGAGCAGTTCTTC	CASSLVPGGANNEQFF
TRBV6-1	NA	NA	TRBJ2-7	10	TGTGCCACTATGACCTACGAGCAGTACTTC	CATMTYEQYF
TRBV6-1	NA	TRBD2	TRBJ2-1	14	TGTGCCAGTTCTCTAGCGGGGGCCTACAATGAGCAGTTCTTC	CASSLAGAYNEQFF
TRBV6-6	NA	NA	TRBJ2-1	15	TGTGCCAGCAGTTTCCAGGGGATCTCCTACAATGAGCAGTTCTTC	CASSFQGISYNEQFF
TRBV4-2	NA	TRBD1	TRBJ2-7	18	TGTGCCAGCAGCCAAGGAAGCCCGGTGAGGGGGCAGACCTACGAGCAGTACTTC	CASSQGSPVRGQTYEQYF
TRBV13	NA	NA	TRBJ2-7	13	TGTGCCAGCAGCCCACCGGGAGCCTACGAGCAGTACTTC	CASSPPGAYEQYF
TRBV7-9	NA	NA	TRBJ2-7	12	TGTGCCAGCAGCTTAAGGGGCCGCGAGCAGTACTTC	CASSLRGREQYF
TRBV29-1	once	TRBD1	TRBJ2-3	15	TGCAGCGTTAGGATCTCCGGGACAGACACAGATACGCAGTATTTT	CSVRISGTDTDTQYF
TRBV10-3	NA	TRBD1	TRBJ2-7	13	TGTGCCATCAGTGCAGGGGGCAACTACGAGCAGTACTTC	CAISAGGNYEQYF
TRBV6-5	NA	NA	TRBJ1-2	14	TGTGCCAGCAGTGGGATGACAGGTATCTCCGGCTACACCTTC	CASSGMTGISGYTF
TRBV7-2	NA	TRBD1	TRBJ2-5	16	TGTGCCAGCAGCCGCGATTGGACAGGGGGCCCAGAGAGGTCGTACTTC	CASSRDWTGGPERSYF
TRBV27	NA	NA	TRBJ2-3	16	TGTGCCAGCAGGCCGACATCAGTACGTAGCACAGATACGCAGTATTTT	CASRPTSVRSTDTQYF
TRBV5-4	NA	TRBD1	TRBJ2-5	14	TGTGCCAGCAGCCCTGGGACAGTCCAAGAGACCCAGTACTTC	CASSPGTVQETQYF
TRBV27	NA	NA	TRBJ2-2	14	TGTGCCAGCAGCCTGGGACTCTTCACCGGGGAGCTGTTTTTT	CASSLGLFTGELFF
TRBV5-1	NA	NA	TRBJ2-1	13	TGCGCCAGCAGTTCGACAGAGTACAATGAGCAGTTCTTC	CASSSTEYNEQFF
TRBV5-5	NA	NA	TRBJ2-7	12	TGTGCCAGCAGCTTTTCGGGGTACGAGCAGTACTTC	CASSFSGYEQYF
TRBV19	NA	NA	TRBJ1-2	14	TGTGCCAGTAGTTTGGACCCGGGGGACTATGGCTACACCTTC	CASSLDPGDYGYTF
TRBV7-6	NA	NA	TRBJ2-5	16	TGTGCCAGCAGCCCTCGCTACGCGGAAGGACAAGAGACCCAGTACTTC	CASSPRYAEGQETQYF